The entry below describes one TCR beta chain. Its antigen is as yet unknown. Healthy bone marrow donors formed the donor group. The record originates from a study of cytomegalovirus exposure and HLA in healthy donors. At the level of the study: A previous analysis identified 90 million to 140 million unique TCR beta sequences derived from some 170 million T cells. Findings and caveats of the study: Evidence from a later analysis indicated that most CMV-associated TCR beta chains looked HLA-restricted.

The PCR used 60 Vbeta and 13 Jbeta primers. Method: immunoSEQ multiplex PCR; TCRdb's copy keeps in-frame clones and lacks some. The sample contains about 140,000 clones, just under 85% of which appear only once. Germline V lookup: CDR1 MGHRA, CDR2 YSYEKL. Trimming at V came to 0 bases and at J to 2 bases, leaving 9 bases not matched to a gene. There are 17 residues in the CDR3. This rearrangement joins TRBV4-1 to TRBJ1-1, with 7 positions matching TRBD1. Sequences were obtained from PBMCs. The sequence was collected from a woman in her forties in good health and CMV-seronegative. This CDR3 reads CASSQDVSRQGNTEAFF. CDR3 DNA sequence: TGCGCCAGCAGCCAAGATGTGTCGAGACAGGGTAACACTGAAGCTTTCTTT.